Shown below are 9 T cell receptor beta chains from a single sample sequenced in a study of T cells in Graves' hyperthyroidism and ophthalmopathy. RNA transcripts gave rise to amplified TCR beta CDR3 regions. The HTBI primer set drove a first-round RT-PCR of the TCR CDR3. MiXCR, run by TCRdb on the multiplex PCR reads, gives a single entry per CDR3 protein. The sample shows about 580,000 distinct CDR3 sequences, around 45% of them seen only once. The sequenced sample consisted of peripheral blood or thyroid tissue (not recorded which). The receptors originated from a woman aged 18-29 years with Graves' hyperthyroidism.

The genes are TRBV29-1 and TRBJ1-2; no reliable D call. Deletions cut 5 bases from V and 7 bases from J, with 5 bases between. The CDR3 sequence is 9 residues long. Germline values: CDR1 SQVTM, CDR2 ANQGSEA. The CDR3 DNA follows: TGCAGCGTTAGGGTTGGCTACACCTTC. This codes for CSVRVGYTF.

This clonotype was seen repeatedly, ten times or more. CDR3 coding DNA: TGTGCCAGCAGTTTAGGGCGGACCCAGTACTTC. Translation: CASSLGRTQYF. The J gene is TRBJ2-5, the V gene TRBV12-3 or TRBV12-4; D not resolved. This CDR3 has 11 amino acids. The ends were cut back, 1 base at V and 7 bases at J, with 4 bases in the middle.

V gene TRBV27 combines with J gene TRBJ2-6, with a weak D call TRBD2 (5 bases). CDR1 and CDR2 from the germline V gene are MNHEY and SMNVEV (reference sequence). V was shortened by 8 bases and J by 2 bases, with 16 bases between the two germline ends. There are 16 residues in the CDR3. As DNA, the CDR3 is TGTGCCAGCCAAGAGGGAATCTTGACTGGGGCCAACGTCCTGACTTTC. This sequence encodes CASQEGILTGANVLTF. Based on the CDR3 plus reference TRBV27 and TRBJ2-6, the full variable domain is EAQVTQNPRYLITVTGKKLTVTCSQNMNHEYMSWYRQDPGLGLRQIYYSMNVEVTDKGDVPEGYKVSRKEKRNFPLILESPSPNQTSLYFCASQEGILTGANVLTFGAGSRLTVL.

This clonotype has more than one count but fewer than ten. This chain connects TRBV3-1 to TRBJ2-7; 10 nucleotides match TRBD2. The CDR3 is 14 amino acids. CDR1 and CDR2 (germline): LGHDT, YNNKEL (reference sequence). J was trimmed by 5 bases and V by 2 bases; bases with no gene match: 3. CDR3 sequence: CASSQLAGENEQYF. CDR3 bases: TGTGCCAGCAGCCAACTAGCGGGAGAAAACGAGCAGTACTTC.

This CDR3 reads CASTLAGGYNEKLFF. The CDR3 bases are TGTGCCAGTACCCTAGCGGGAGGCTACAATGAAAAACTGTTTTTT. The chain is built from TRBV7-8 and TRBJ1-4; D not certain. Germline V gene sequence: CDR1 SGHVS, CDR2 FQNEAQ. The V end lost 9 bases, the J end lost 5 bases, and 19 bases lay between the germline ends. The CDR3 has 15 amino acids.

This clonotype was seen repeatedly, ten times or more. V and J are TRBV25-1 and TRBJ1-2; no clear D. The CDR3 has 13 residues. Looked up from germline, CDR1 is MGHDK and CDR2 is SYGVNS. V dropped 5 bases and J dropped 4 bases, with 11 bases sitting between them. This CDR3 reads CASSTEGGYGYTF. The CDR3, as DNA: TGTGCCAGCAGTACGGAAGGCGGCTATGGCTACACCTTC.

The chain has TRBV20-1 and TRBJ1-5, with D perhaps matching TRBD1 (5 bases). The germline V gene has CDR1 DFQATT and CDR2 SNEGSKA (reference sequence). This CDR3 is built from 11 residues. The CDR3 reads CTIGAGETQHF. The CDR3 bases are TGCACGATCGGGGCGGGAGAGACCCAGCATTTT.

The sample holds many counts of this clonotype. V and J are TRBV7-9 and TRBJ1-4, with 7 nucleotides matching TRBD1. The CDR3 is 14 amino acids. Germline CDR1 reads SEHNR; CDR2 reads FQNEAQ (reference sequence). The J segment lost 5 bases and the V segment lost 8 bases, leaving 8 bases of the junction unmatched. The CDR3 loop is CASHPKQGNEKLFF. The CDR3 DNA follows: TGTGCCAGCCACCCGAAACAGGGGAATGAAAAACTGTTTTTT.

A few counts support this clonotype. The chain joins TRBV20-1 to TRBJ1-1; tentative D call: TRBD1 (6 bases). The V gene's germline CDR1 is DFQATT and CDR2 SNEGSKA (reference sequence). V lost 4 bases and J lost 1, with 10 bases in between. The length of the CDR3 is 13 residues. In DNA, the CDR3 is TGCAGTGCTACGGGGGGCAGGAACACTGAAGCTTTCTTT. It translates to CSATGGRNTEAFF.